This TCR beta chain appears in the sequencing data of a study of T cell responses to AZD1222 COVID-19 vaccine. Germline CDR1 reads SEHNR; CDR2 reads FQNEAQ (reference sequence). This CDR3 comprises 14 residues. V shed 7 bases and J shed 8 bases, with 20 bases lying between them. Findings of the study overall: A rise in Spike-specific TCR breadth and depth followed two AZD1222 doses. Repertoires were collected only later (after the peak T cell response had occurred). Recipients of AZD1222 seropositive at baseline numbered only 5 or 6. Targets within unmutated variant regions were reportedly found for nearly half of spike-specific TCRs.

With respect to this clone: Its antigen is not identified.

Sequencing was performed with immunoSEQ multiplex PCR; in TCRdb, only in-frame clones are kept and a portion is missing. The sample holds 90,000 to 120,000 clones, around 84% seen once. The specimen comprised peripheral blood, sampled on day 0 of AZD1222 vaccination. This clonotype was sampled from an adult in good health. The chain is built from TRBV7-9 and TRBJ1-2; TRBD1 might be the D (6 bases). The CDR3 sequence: CASTQSTGAEGYTF. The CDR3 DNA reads TGTGCCAGCACCCAGTCAACGGGGGCGGAGGGCTACACCTTC.